These 4 T cell receptor beta chains were sequenced from one sample in a study of blood T cells in healthy people across ages. Together with a sample-barcoded 5' primer, a J-beta primer mix was included in a second PCR lasting roughly 6 to 12 cycles. One entry per CDR3 protein, called by TCRdb with MiXCR from the 5' RACE reads. The data hold about 380,000 distinct CDR3 sequences, with 50% to 60% observed a single time. The sequenced sample was blood. These receptors all come from a man aged 55 to 70 in good health.

This clonotype was picked up a small number of times. V is TRBV7-2 and J is TRBJ1-5; no clear D gene. Germline CDR1 reads SGHTA; CDR2 reads FQGNSA. V gave up 6 bases and J gave up 2 bases, with 11 bases separating them. This CDR3 region has 14 residues. As DNA, the CDR3 is TGTGCCAGCAGTCGTAGACGGGGCAATCAGCCCCAGCATTTT. The encoded protein is CASSRRRGNQPQHF.

The CDR3 DNA reads TGTGCCAGCAGTACGGAGGGGCTGGACTCCTACGAGCAGTACTTC. This gives the protein CASSTEGLDSYEQYF. The chain couples TRBV9 to TRBJ2-7, with D maybe TRBD2 (6 bases). CDR3 length: 15 residues. In germline, CDR1 is SGDLS, CDR2 YYNGEE. Trimming pared 5 bases from V and 0 bases from J, leaving 15 bases between.

This clonotype was seen at least ten times. The V call is TRBV24-1, the J call TRBJ2-5; D perhaps matches TRBD1 (5 bases). V shed 3 bases and J shed 3 bases, with 13 bases lying between them. The germline gives CDR1 KGHDR, CDR2 SFDVKD. CDR3 size: 15 residues. The CDR3 reads CATSDPGHMKETQYF. In DNA, the CDR3 is TGTGCCACCAGTGATCCAGGACATATGAAAGAGACCCAGTACTTC.

This chain uses TRBV7-6 with TRBJ1-4, with D possibly being TRBD1 (5 bases). This CDR3 comprises 17 residues. CDR1 is SGHVS and CDR2 is FNYEAQ in the germline V gene. The V and J ends lost 4 bases and 7 bases respectively, with 22 bases between them. This chain's CDR3 is CASSYDPDGTGSEKLFF. The CDR3 DNA follows: TGTGCCAGCAGCTACGACCCGGACGGGACGGGAAGTGAAAAACTGTTTTTT.